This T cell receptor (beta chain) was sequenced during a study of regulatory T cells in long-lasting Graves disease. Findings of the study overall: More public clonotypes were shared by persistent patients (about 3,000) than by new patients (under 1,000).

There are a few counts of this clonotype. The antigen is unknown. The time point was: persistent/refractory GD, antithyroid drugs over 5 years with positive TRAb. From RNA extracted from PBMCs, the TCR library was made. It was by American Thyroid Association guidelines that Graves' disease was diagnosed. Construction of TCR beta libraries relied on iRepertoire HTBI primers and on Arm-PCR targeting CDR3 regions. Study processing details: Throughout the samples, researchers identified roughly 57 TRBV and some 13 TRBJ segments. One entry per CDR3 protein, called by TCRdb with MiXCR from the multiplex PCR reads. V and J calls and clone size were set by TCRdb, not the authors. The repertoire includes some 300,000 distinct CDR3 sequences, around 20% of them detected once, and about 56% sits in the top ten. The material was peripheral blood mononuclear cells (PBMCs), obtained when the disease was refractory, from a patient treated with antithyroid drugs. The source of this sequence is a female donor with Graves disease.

The CDR3 loop reads CSAEHSQETQYF. CDR3 coding DNA: TGCAGTGCTGAGCACAGCCAAGAGACCCAGTACTTC. V and J are TRBV20-1 and TRBJ2-5, with unresolved D. Germline V CDR1 and CDR2: DFQATT, SNEGSKA (reference sequence). This CDR3 region has 12 residues. The V and J ends lost 5 bases and 1 base respectively, with 8 bases between them.